This T cell receptor (beta chain) comes out of a study of blood T cells in healthy people across ages. As for this clonotype: The antigen remains unidentified. A read error may explain this, as a much larger clone is one base away.

With 4 bases removed from V and 3 bases from J, the gap between germline ends came to 3 bases. The germline gives CDR1 SQVTM, CDR2 ANQGSEA. The CDR3 is 10 amino acids. Each donor was a healthy Caucasian individual from Russia, aged roughly 6 to 95. The study, taken as a whole, reports: CMV status of donors was unknown, possibly confounding expanded clonotype changes. Without sorted subsets, naive and antigen-experienced compartments could not be conclusively compared. Investigators treated diversity estimates from one million T cells as underestimates.

The second PCR ran about 6 to 11 cycles with a sample-barcoded 5' primer and J-beta primers. One entry per CDR3 protein results from TCRdb running MiXCR on the 5' RACE reads. The sample has under 2 million distinct CDR3 sequences, 34% seen once. Sequences were obtained from blood. The sequence derives from a woman aged 25 to 45 in good health. The J gene is TRBJ1-1, the V gene TRBV29-1; D gene uncertain. The CDR3: CSVAYTEAFF. CDR3 nucleotide sequence: TGCAGCGTTGCGTACACTGAAGCTTTCTTT.